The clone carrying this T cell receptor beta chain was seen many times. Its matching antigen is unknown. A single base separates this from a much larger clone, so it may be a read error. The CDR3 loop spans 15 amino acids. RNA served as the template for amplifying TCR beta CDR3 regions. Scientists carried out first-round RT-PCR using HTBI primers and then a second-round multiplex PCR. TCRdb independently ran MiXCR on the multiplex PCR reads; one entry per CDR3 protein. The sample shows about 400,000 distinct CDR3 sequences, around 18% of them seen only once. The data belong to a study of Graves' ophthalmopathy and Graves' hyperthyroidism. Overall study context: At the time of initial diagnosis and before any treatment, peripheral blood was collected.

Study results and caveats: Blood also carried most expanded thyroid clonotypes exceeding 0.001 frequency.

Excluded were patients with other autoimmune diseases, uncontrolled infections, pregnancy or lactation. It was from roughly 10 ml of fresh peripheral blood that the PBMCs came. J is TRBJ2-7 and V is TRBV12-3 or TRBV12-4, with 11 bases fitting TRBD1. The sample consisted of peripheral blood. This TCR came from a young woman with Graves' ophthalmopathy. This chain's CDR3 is CASRSGQGANYGQYF. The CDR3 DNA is TGTGCCAGCAGAAGCGGACAGGGGGCTAACTACGGGCAGTACTTC.